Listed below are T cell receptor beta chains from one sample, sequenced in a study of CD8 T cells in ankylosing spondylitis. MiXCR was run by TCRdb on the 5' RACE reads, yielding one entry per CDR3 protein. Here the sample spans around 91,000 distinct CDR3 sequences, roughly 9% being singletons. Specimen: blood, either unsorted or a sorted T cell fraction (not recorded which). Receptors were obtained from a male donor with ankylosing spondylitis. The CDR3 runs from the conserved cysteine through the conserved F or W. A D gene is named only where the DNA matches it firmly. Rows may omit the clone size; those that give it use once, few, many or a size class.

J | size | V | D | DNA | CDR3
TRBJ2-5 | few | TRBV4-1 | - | TGCGCCAGCAGCCCGACCCCAGGGAGAGGTTCTTTAGAGACCCAGTACTTC | CASSPTPGRGSLETQYF
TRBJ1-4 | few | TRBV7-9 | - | TGTGCCAGCAGGGGGGGTGAAAAACTGTTTTTT | CASRGGEKLFF
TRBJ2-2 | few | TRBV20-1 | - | TGCAGTGCTAGAGAGTTCGGGAGTTCTGACGGGGAGCTGTTTTTT | CSAREFGSSDGELFF
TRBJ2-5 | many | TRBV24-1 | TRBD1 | TGTGCCACCAGTGACCTCTACAGGGGACAAGAGACCCAGTACTTC | CATSDLYRGQETQYF
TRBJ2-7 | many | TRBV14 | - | TGTGCCAGCAGCCAAGTCACGGCCTACGAGCAGTACTTC | CASSQVTAYEQYF
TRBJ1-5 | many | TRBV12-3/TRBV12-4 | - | TGTGCCAGCAGTTCCTCGGAAGGGCGTCAGCCCCAGCATTTT | CASSSSEGRQPQHF
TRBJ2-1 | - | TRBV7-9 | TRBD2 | TGTGCCAGCAGCTTCGAAGCTAGCGGCAATGAGCAGTTCTTC | CASSFEASGNEQFF
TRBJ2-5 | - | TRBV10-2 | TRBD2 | TGCGCCAGCAGTGAGGCGCGGGAGAGGGAGACCCAGTACTTC | CASSEARERETQYF
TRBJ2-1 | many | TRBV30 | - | TGTGCCTGGGAGCCGGTATCGTACAATGAGCAGTTCTTC | CAWEPVSYNEQFF
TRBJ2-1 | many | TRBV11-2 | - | TGTGCCAGCAGCTTAGCCGCCCGTGGGGCCTACAATGAGCAGTTCTTC | CASSLAARGAYNEQFF
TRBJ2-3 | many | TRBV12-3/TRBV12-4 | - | TGTGCCAGCAGCCTAGGGTTGAGGGTAGGAGGGGATACGCAGTATTTT | CASSLGLRVGGDTQYF
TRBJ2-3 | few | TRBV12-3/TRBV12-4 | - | TGTGCCAGCCAAACTACTCTAAACGGGATCGACACGCAGTATTTT | CASQTTLNGIDTQYF
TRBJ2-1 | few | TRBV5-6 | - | TGTGCCTGGGGGCCAGCCCATGAGCAGTTCTTC | CAWGPAHEQFF
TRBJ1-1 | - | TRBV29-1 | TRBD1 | TGCAGCGTTAAACAGGGGACGAACACTGAAGCTTTCTTT | CSVKQGTNTEAFF
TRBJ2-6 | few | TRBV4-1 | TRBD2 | TGCGCCAGCAGCCAGACTAGCGGGAGACTCCTCGGGGCCAACGTCCTGACTTTC | CASSQTSGRLLGANVLTF
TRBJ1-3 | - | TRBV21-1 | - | TGTGCCAGCAGCTTTGGGTCCGTTCGCACCATATATTTT | CASSFGSVRTIYF
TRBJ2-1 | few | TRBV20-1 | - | TGCAGTGCTAGAGTGGACCGCGAAAGGAGTGAGCAGTTCTTC | CSARVDRERSEQFF
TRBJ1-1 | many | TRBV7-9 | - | TGTGCCAGCAGCTCCAGCAGGGGCCACTTTGAAGCTTTCTTT | CASSSSRGHFEAFF
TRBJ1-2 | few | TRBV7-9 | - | TGTGCCAGCAGCTTAGGGTACGGCGGCTTCTATGGCTACACCTTC | CASSLGYGGFYGYTF
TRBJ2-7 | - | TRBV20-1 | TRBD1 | TGCAGTGCTAGAACCCTAACCGAGGACAGGGTACCGTACGAGCAGTACTTC | CSARTLTEDRVPYEQYF
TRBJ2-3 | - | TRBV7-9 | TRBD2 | TGTGCCAGCGGCGCAGGACTAGCGGGAGGTTTCACAGATACGCAGTATTTT | CASGAGLAGGFTDTQYF
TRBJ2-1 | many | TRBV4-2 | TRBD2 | TGTGCCAGCAGCCAAGATCTCGAACTAGCGGGAGGTGAGCAGTTCTTC | CASSQDLELAGGEQFF
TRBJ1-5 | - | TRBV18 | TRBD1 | TGTGCCAGCTCACCCGACAGGGGAGGAGTAAAGAGCAATCAGCCCCAGCATTTT | CASSPDRGGVKSNQPQHF
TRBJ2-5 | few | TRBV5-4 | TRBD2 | TGTGCCAGCAGCCTGACTAGCGAGACCCAGTACTTC | CASSLTSETQYF
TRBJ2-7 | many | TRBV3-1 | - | TGTGCCAGCAGCCAAGGACACAGCACCTACGAGCAGTACTTC | CASSQGHSTYEQYF
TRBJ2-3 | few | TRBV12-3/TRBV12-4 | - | TGTGCCAGCAGTTCTGGGCGGGTTGAAGATACGCAGTATTTT | CASSSGRVEDTQYF
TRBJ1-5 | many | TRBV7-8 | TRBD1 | TGTGCCAGCAGCCGACAGGGGGCTTACAATCAGCCCCAGCATTTT | CASSRQGAYNQPQHF
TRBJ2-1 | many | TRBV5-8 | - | TGTGCCAGCAGACTTGGGGGGGCCCGTGAGCAGTTCTTC | CASRLGGAREQFF
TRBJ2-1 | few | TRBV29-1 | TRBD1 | TGCAGCGTTGATGGGACAGGGAGTTACAATGAGCAGTTCTTC | CSVDGTGSYNEQFF